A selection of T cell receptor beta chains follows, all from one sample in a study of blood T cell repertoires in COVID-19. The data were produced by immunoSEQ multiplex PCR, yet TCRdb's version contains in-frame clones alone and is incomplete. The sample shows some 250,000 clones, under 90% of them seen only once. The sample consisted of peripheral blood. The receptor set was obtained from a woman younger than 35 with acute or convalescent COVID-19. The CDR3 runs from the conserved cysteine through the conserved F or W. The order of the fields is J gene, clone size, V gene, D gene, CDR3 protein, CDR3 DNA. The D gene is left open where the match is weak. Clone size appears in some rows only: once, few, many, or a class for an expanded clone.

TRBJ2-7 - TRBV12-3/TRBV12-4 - CASSLSAGEQYF TGTGCCAGCAGTCTTTCGGCGGGAGAGCAGTACTTC
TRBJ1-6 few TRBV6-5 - CASSYSTMPDNSPLHF TGTGCCAGCAGTTACTCGACAATGCCCGATAATTCACCCCTCCACTTT
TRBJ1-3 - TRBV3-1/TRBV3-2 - CASSQRWQESSGNTIYF TGTGCCAGCAGCCAGAGGTGGCAAGAGTCCTCTGGAAACACCATATATTTT
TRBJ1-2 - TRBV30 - CAWSVQTNYGYTF TGTGCCTGGAGTGTACAGACTAACTATGGCTACACCTTC
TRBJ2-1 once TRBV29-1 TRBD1 CSARTGSGNEQFF TGCAGCGCCCGGACAGGGTCCGGCAATGAGCAGTTCTTC
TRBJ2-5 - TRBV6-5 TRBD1 CASSSGTGGVETQYF TGTGCCAGCAGCTCCGGGACAGGGGGCGTCGAGACCCAGTACTTC
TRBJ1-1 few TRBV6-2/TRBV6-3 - CASSYLGLNTEAFF TGTGCCAGCAGTTACTTGGGCCTGAACACTGAAGCTTTCTTT
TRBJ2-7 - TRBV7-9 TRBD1 CASSLVPGTGYEQYF TGTGCCAGCAGCTTAGTTCCCGGGACAGGGTACGAGCAGTACTTC
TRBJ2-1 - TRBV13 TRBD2 CASSLGTSTNEQFF TGTGCCAGCAGCTTAGGGACTAGCACGAATGAGCAGTTCTTC
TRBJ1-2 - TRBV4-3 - CASSQDSGGVRPNYGYTF TGCGCCAGCAGCCAAGATAGCGGCGGAGTCAGGCCCAACTATGGCTACACCTTC
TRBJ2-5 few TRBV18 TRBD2 CASSPPSSGSRVGETQYF TGTGCCAGCTCACCACCGTCTAGCGGGAGCCGGGTTGGGGAGACCCAGTACTTC
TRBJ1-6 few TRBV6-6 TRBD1 CASSYSGQYNSPLHF TGTGCCAGCAGTTACTCGGGACAGTATAATTCACCCCTCCACTTT
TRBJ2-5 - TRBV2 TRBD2 CASKRDYTKETQYF TGTGCCAGCAAACGGGACTATACGAAAGAGACCCAGTACTTC
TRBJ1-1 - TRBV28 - CASSLSRGGRRNTEAFF TGTGCCAGCAGTTTAAGTAGGGGGGGGCGGCGGAACACTGAAGCTTTCTTT
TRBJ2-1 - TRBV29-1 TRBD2 CSVEGTSGRPGDNEQFF TGCAGCGTTGAAGGGACTAGCGGGAGGCCAGGGGACAATGAGCAGTTCTTC
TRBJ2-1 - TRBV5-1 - CASSNPPGNNEQFF TGCGCCAGCAGTAACCCCCCGGGGAACAATGAGCAGTTCTTC
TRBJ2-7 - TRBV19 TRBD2 CASSQQGLALYEQYF TGTGCCAGTAGTCAGCAGGGACTAGCTTTGTACGAGCAGTACTTC
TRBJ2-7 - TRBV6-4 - CASSRRESYEQYF TGTGCCAGCAGTAGGCGGGAATCCTACGAGCAGTACTTC
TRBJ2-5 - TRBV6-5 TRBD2 CASSSPAGGPVKTQYF TGTGCCAGCAGTTCCCCGGCGGGAGGGCCTGTGAAGACCCAGTACTTC
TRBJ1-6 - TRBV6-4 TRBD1 CASSRTGQGNSPLHF TGTGCCAGCAGTAGAACGGGACAGGGGAATTCACCCCTCCACTTT
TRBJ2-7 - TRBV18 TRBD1 CASSPPGQGGQYF TGTGCCAGCTCACCGCCCGGACAGGGCGGGCAGTACTTC
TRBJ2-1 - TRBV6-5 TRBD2 CASSKRTSGRHEQFF TGTGCCAGCAGCAAAAGGACTAGCGGGAGGCATGAGCAGTTCTTC
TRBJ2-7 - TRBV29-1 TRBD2 CSVAPGLAGYEQYF TGCAGCGTTGCCCCGGGACTAGCGGGATACGAGCAGTACTTC
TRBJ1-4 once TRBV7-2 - CASSLEGTGREKLFF TGTGCCAGCAGCTTAGAAGGCACGGGAAGGGAAAAACTGTTTTTT
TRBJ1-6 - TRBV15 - CATRQPSWGFSPLHF TGTGCCACCAGACAACCCTCGTGGGGCTTTTCACCCCTCCACTTT
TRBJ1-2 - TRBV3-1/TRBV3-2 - CASSHETNYGYTF TGTGCCAGCAGCCATGAGACTAACTATGGCTACACCTTC
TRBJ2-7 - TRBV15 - CATSEDRFSYEQYF TGTGCCACCAGCGAGGACAGATTCTCCTACGAGCAGTACTTC
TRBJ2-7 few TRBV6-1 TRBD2 CASSEWAGATYEQYF TGTGCCAGCAGTGAATGGGCGGGAGCCACCTACGAGCAGTACTTC
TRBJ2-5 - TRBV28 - CATQVLETQYF TGTGCCACCCAGGTTTTAGAGACCCAGTACTTC
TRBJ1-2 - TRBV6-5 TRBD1 CASRRTASQGVGYTF TGTGCCAGCAGGAGAACAGCGTCGCAGGGGGTTGGCTACACCTTC
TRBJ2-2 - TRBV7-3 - CASSLFGGGELFF TGTGCCAGCAGCTTATTCGGAGGCGGGGAGCTGTTTTTT
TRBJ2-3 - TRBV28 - CASSFPRDTNTDTQYF TGTGCCAGCAGTTTTCCACGGGACACAAACACAGATACGCAGTATTTT
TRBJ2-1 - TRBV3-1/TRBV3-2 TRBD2 CASSQAASGNEQFF TGTGCCAGCAGCCAAGCGGCTAGCGGGAATGAGCAGTTCTTC
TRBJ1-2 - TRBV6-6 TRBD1 CASSPRGQGAFTF TGTGCCAGCAGCCCTCGGGGACAGGGGGCCTTCACCTTC
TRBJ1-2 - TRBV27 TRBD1 CASSLSHRGGGYTF TGTGCCAGCAGTTTATCTCACAGGGGAGGCGGCTACACCTTC
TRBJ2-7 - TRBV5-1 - CATHLRTHSYEQYF TGCGCCACTCACCTGAGGACACATTCCTACGAGCAGTACTTC
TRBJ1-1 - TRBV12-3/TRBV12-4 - CASRAGRNTEAFF TGTGCCAGCAGGGCCGGGAGGAACACTGAAGCTTTCTTT
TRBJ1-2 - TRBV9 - CASRDTNYGYTF TGTGCCAGCAGGGACACAAACTATGGCTACACCTTC
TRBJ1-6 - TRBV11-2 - CASSLGGRGRSPLHF TGTGCCAGCAGCTTAGGGGGTCGGGGTCGTTCACCCCTCCACTTT
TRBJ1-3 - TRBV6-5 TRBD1 CASRPGQGLGNTIYF TGTGCCAGCAGACCAGGACAGGGTCTTGGAAACACCATATATTTT
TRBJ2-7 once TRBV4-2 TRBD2 CASSQDELAGSTTLGEQYF TGTGCCAGCAGCCAAGATGAACTAGCGGGATCTACCACGTTGGGGGAGCAGTACTTC
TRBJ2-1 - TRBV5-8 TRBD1 CASSPRGQGLGEQFF TGTGCCAGCAGCCCCAGGGGACAGGGGTTGGGTGAGCAGTTCTTC
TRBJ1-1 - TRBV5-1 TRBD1 CASSPRDRPPTEAFF TGCGCCAGCAGCCCCCGGGACAGGCCGCCCACTGAAGCTTTCTTT
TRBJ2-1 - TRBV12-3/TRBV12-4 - CASSPAYNEQFF TGTGCCAGCAGTCCAGCCTACAATGAGCAGTTCTTC
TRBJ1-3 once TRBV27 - CASSPAGNTGNTIYF TGTGCCAGCAGTCCAGCCGGGAACACTGGAAACACCATATATTTT
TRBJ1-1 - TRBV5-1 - CASTLRGGGTEAFF TGCGCCAGCACCCTTCGCGGAGGAGGCACTGAAGCTTTCTTT